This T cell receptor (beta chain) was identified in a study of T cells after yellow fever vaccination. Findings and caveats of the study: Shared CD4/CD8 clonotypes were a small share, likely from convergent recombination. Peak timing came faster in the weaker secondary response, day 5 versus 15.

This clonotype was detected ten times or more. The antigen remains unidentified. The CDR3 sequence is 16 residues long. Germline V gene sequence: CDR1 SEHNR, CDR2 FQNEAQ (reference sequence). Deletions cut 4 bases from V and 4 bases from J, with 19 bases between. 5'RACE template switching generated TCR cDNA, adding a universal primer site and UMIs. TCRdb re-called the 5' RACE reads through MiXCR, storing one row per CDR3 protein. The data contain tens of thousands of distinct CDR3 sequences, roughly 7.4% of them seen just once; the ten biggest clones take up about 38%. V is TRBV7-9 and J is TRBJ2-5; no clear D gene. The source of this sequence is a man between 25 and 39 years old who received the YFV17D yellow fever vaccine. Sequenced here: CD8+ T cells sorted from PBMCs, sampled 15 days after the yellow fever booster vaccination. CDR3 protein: CASSSGRLELLETQYF. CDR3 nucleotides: TGTGCCAGCAGCTCAGGACGTCTAGAGTTGTTAGAGACCCAGTACTTC.